The clone carrying this TCR beta chain was counted only a few times. Its target is unknown. This specimen belongs to a study of shared clonotypes between healthy human individuals. Study-wide context: Serving as donors were a couple of women and a few men, whose ages spanned 18 to 49. Findings and caveats of the study: Memory subsets generally showed smaller estimated richness than naive subsets did. Roughly 5% of naive CD4 clonotypes were common to a handful of donors.

The CDR3 is 14 amino acids. After removal of 3 bases from V and 2 bases from J, the junction contained 3 bases not matched to a gene. Germline V gene sequence: CDR1 MDHEN, CDR2 SYDVKM. This was a deep-level run. Clones were sequenced by immunoSEQ multiplex PCR, and TCRdb holds only the in-frame ones, with some missing. The repertoire holds 100,000 or so clones, with 68% as singletons. The chain couples TRBV28 to TRBJ2-7; 8 nucleotides align to TRBD2. The origin of this receptor is a woman aged 25 to 39 in good health. The sequenced sample consisted of memory CD8+ T cells sorted from blood. Subset reported: CD45RO+ cells pooled with CCR7-negative TemRA cells. The CDR3 DNA follows: TGTGCCAGCAGTTTTTTAGCGGGAACCTACGAGCAGTACTTC. Its translation: CASSFLAGTYEQYF.